The entry that follows covers one TCR beta chain sequence. Its matching antigen is unknown. Trimming took off 6 bases at V and 1 base at J, with 30 bases between the two ends. The V gene's germline CDR1 is GTSNPN and CDR2 SVGIG (reference sequence). The CDR3 covers 20 residues. The source of the sample is a study of graft-versus-host responses after intestinal transplantation. Turning to the study itself: Transplants given to recipients were multivisceral, liver-intestinal, or isolated intestinal. Every recipient underwent anti-thymocyte globulin induction, then tacrolimus and steroids for three to four years.

Assay: immunoSEQ multiplex PCR; the TCRdb copy retains only in-frame clones and omits some. The sample holds about 30,000 clones, about 85% seen once. Findings and limits, study-wide: The authors found GvH clones in recipient marrow, some appearing first in ileum or blood.

The sequence came from a human patient who received an intestinal transplant, so some T cells may come from the graft donor. The V and J genes are TRBV30 and TRBJ2-2, with a tentative D call TRBD1 (6 bases). Sequences were derived from PBMCs, sampled 450 to 480 days after intestinal transplantation. CDR3 region: CACPPTYDRRNTLNTGELFF. CDR3 sequence (DNA): TGTGCCTGCCCTCCCACCTACGACAGGCGGAATACCCTGAACACCGGGGAGCTGTTTTTT. The whole variable domain, remainder taken from reference TRBV30 and TRBJ2-2, is SQTIHQWPATLVQPVGSPLSLECTVEGTSNPNLYWYRQAAGRGLQLLFYSVGIGQISSEVPQNLSASRPQDRQFILSSKKLLLSDSGFYLCACPPTYDRRNTLNTGELFFGEGSRLTVL.